This T cell receptor (beta chain) was identified during a study of T cells expressing NK-cell markers. Overall study findings and caveats: One observes that, in several donors, these clonotypes were also the leading ones within the CD3+CD56-NKG2C+ fraction.

For each CDR3 protein, TCRdb gives one entry from its re-call of the 5' RACE reads, without DNA. The sample data list approximately 420,000 distinct CDR3 sequences. As to this clonotype: Its antigen is unknown.

The CDR3 has 15 residues. This sequence was found in a woman in her fifties or sixties in good health. Sample: blood T cells: a sorted CD56 or NKG2C T cell subset, CD4+ or CD8+ T cells, or bulk PBMC T cells (not recorded which). The J gene is TRBJ1-2, the V gene TRBV12-3 or TRBV12-4; TCRdb's D gene call, TRBD1, goes unchecked for lack of DNA. The CDR3 sequence: CASSPRQGRFYGYTF.